Following are 18 T cell receptor beta chains from one sample sequenced in a study of blood T cell repertoires in COVID-19. The repertoire was sequenced with immunoSEQ multiplex PCR; TCRdb's copy has only in-frame clones and lacks some. Among 280,000 or so clones, roughly 90% were seen once, and the ten largest hold roughly 1.5%. Sequencing was carried out using PBMCs or T cells enriched from blood (not recorded which). These receptors were taken from a young woman with acute COVID-19.

The chain combines TRBV10-2 with TRBJ2-7, with 8 bases fitting TRBD2. This CDR3 is built from 13 residues. J lost 6 bases, V lost 5 bases, and 6 bases had no gene match. CDR1 and CDR2 from the germline V gene are WSHSY and SAAADI. CDR3 in amino acids: CASSSGRDSEQYF. DNA of the CDR3: TGCGCCAGCAGTAGCGGGAGAGATTCCGAGCAGTACTTC.

This CDR3 reads CASSGGIDRGRGPFF. Here the CDR3 DNA reads TGTGCCAGCAGTGGAGGGATCGACAGGGGCCGGGGGCCGTTCTTC. The genes are TRBV27 and TRBJ2-1; 8 bases map to TRBD1. With 5 bases clipped from V and 15 bases from J, the junction kept 18 bases outside the gene matches. This CDR3 comprises 15 residues. Germline V gene lookup returns CDR1 MNHEY and CDR2 SMNVEV (reference sequence).

This chain uses TRBV29-1 with TRBJ1-1, with a possible D match to TRBD1 (5 bases). The CDR3 sequence is 12 residues long. The V end lost 5 bases, the J end lost 1 base, and 8 bases lay between the germline ends. The germline V gene encodes CDR1 SQVTM and CDR2 ANQGSEA. The CDR3 nucleotides are TGCAGCGTTCCCGACAGGAACACTGAAGCTTTCTTT. Its translation: CSVPDRNTEAFF.

This clone was recorded only once. The V and J genes are TRBV28 and TRBJ2-3; 11 bases are a match to TRBD2. CDR1 MDHEN and CDR2 SYDVKM come from the germline V gene. V trimming: 8 bases; J trimming: 4 bases; junction bases outside the gene matches: 8. The CDR3 contains 15 residues. CDR3 sequence (DNA): TGTGCCAGCCATTTAGCGGGAGGGCCCGCAGATACGCAGTATTTT. Residues: CASHLAGGPADTQYF.

This clone has only one observation. The chain uses TRBV6-5 and TRBJ2-1; a possible D gene is TRBD2 (5 bases). CDR1 and CDR2 (germline): MNHEY, SVGAGI. Trimming stripped 4 bases from V and 0 bases from J, with 7 bases between. CDR3 length: 14 amino acids. The CDR3 DNA sequence: TGTGCCAGCAGTTTTGGGAGCTCCTACAATGAGCAGTTCTTC. Residues: CASSFGSSYNEQFF.

The rearrangement joins TRBV27 to TRBJ2-7; 7 bases agree with TRBD1. Germline CDR1 reads MNHEY; CDR2 reads SMNVEV (reference sequence). V dropped 6 bases and J dropped 3; count of bases not matched to a gene: 5. The CDR3 contains 13 residues. CDR3 sequence reads: CASSHGQDYEQYF. Here the CDR3 DNA reads TGTGCCAGCAGCCACGGACAGGACTACGAGCAGTACTTC.

This rearrangement joins TRBV9 to TRBJ2-2; 9 bases agree with TRBD1. Germline V CDR1 and CDR2: SGDLS, YYNGEE. V shed 0 bases, J shed 6 bases, and the junction held 6 bases outside the gene matches. This CDR3 spans 16 amino acids. CDR3 loop: CASSVDRDRAAGELFF. DNA for the CDR3: TGTGCCAGCAGCGTAGACCGGGACAGGGCGGCCGGGGAGCTGTTTTTT.

The rearrangement uses TRBV6-2 or TRBV6-3 and TRBJ1-4; 7 bases agree with TRBD1. The CDR3 loop spans 14 amino acids. In germline, CDR1 is MNHEY, CDR2 SVGEGT. V lost 2 bases, J lost 5 bases, and 2 bases stayed unmatched. This CDR3 is CASSYGQVNEKLFF. The CDR3 DNA is TGTGCCAGCAGTTACGGACAGGTCAATGAAAAACTGTTTTTT.

The rearrangement joins TRBV15 to TRBJ2-1; 11 nucleotides align to TRBD1. V lost 1 base to trimming and J lost 1 base; unmatched junction nucleotides: 0. In germline, CDR1 is LNHNV, CDR2 YYDKDF (reference sequence). The CDR3 runs to 16 residues. As DNA, the CDR3 is TGTGCCACCAGCAGAGGGGACAGGGGGTCCTACAATGAGCAGTTCTTC. It encodes CATSRGDRGSYNEQFF.

The CDR3 bases are TGTGCCAGCAGCCTAAGGACACGAGTAAACACCATATATTTT. Encoded protein: CASSLRTRVNTIYF. J is TRBJ1-3 and V is TRBV5-6; D perhaps matches TRBD1 (5 bases). Germline CDR1 is SGHDT and CDR2 is YYEEEE. Trimming shortened V by 4 bases and J by 6 bases, and 14 bases separated the two germline ends. The CDR3 covers 14 residues.

As for this clone: The same CDR3 is also encoded by other DNA sequences in this sample. V gene TRBV2 combines with J gene TRBJ1-2; weak D call: TRBD1 (6 bases). CDR3 length: 12 amino acids. Looked up from germline, CDR1 is SNHLY and CDR2 is FYNNEI. Trimming pared 6 bases from V and 5 bases from J, leaving 10 bases between. The CDR3 region has the DNA TGTGCCAGCAGGACAGGCCTTTATGGCTACACCTTC. Residues: CASRTGLYGYTF.

Points on this clone: Different DNA sequences within this sample yield the same CDR3. The chain has TRBV27 and TRBJ2-7, with a weak D call TRBD1 (7 bases). The CDR3 totals 12 residues. With 2 bases removed from V and 7 bases from J, the gap between germline ends came to 9 bases. Germline assignment: CDR1 MNHEY and CDR2 SMNVEV (reference sequence). The CDR3 DNA follows: TGTGCCAGCAGTTTACAGGGGGGAGAGCAGTACTTC. This gives the protein CASSLQGGEQYF.

The rearrangement uses TRBV5-1 and TRBJ1-1, with no clear D. V was pared by 0 bases and J by 1 base, with 13 bases between. The length of the CDR3 is 16 residues. Germline V gene data show CDR1 as SGHRS and CDR2 as YFSETQ. CDR3 nucleotide sequence: TGCGCCAGCAGCTTGGATGGTGCGGAGAAGAACACTGAAGCTTTCTTT. It encodes CASSLDGAEKNTEAFF.

V and J are TRBV3-1 (or the pseudogene TRBV3-2) and TRBJ2-7; D may be TRBD2 (6 bases). This CDR3 has 15 residues. CDR1 and CDR2 (germline): LGHDT, YNNKEL (reference sequence). The V end was cut by 1 base, the J end by 2 bases, with 12 bases between. The CDR3 nucleotides are TGTGCCAGCAGCCAAGTTTATGGCGGGACCTACGAGCAGTACTTC. It yields the protein CASSQVYGGTYEQYF.

The chain links TRBV3-1 (or the pseudogene TRBV3-2) to TRBJ2-7; D might be TRBD2 (5 bases). The CDR3 contains 19 residues. Germline V gives CDR1 LGHDT, CDR2 YNNKEL (reference sequence). The V end lost 4 bases, the J end lost 4 bases, and 29 bases lay between the germline ends. CDR3 sequence (DNA): TGTGCCAGCAGCCGACCGAGCGGCCAGAGCCAGAGTTCCCTTTACGAGCAGTACTTC. Its translation is CASSRPSGQSQSSLYEQYF.

This clone was counted a single time. The V and J genes are TRBV3-1 (or the pseudogene TRBV3-2) and TRBJ1-3; D may be TRBD1 (5 bases). The germline CDR1 and CDR2 sequences are LGHDT and YNNKEL (reference sequence). Trimming stripped 2 bases from V and 4 bases from J, with 12 bases between. This CDR3 is 15 amino acids long. The CDR3 DNA follows: TGTGCCAGCAGCCAATGGCGGGGGATGGGAAACACCATATATTTT. Its protein is CASSQWRGMGNTIYF.

The chain has TRBV4-1 and TRBJ2-5; 11 nucleotides align to TRBD1. This CDR3 region has 15 residues. Germline V gene sequence: CDR1 MGHRA, CDR2 YSYEKL. The J segment lost 5 bases and the V segment lost 4 bases, leaving 6 bases of the junction unmatched. CDR3 nucleotides: TGCGCCAGCAGCCCACTGGACAGGGGGCATGAGACCCAGTACTTC. It translates to CASSPLDRGHETQYF.

Remarks on this clone: One junction end does not reproduce the germline sequence, and a read error may be involved. The CDR3 DNA reads as TGTGCCAGCAGCACCGGTTGGGGGGGCGCTGGTCTGGACTTC. Protein product: CASSTGWGGAGLDF. The chain recombines TRBV7-9 with TRBJ2-7; a weak D match, TRBD2 (7 bases). The length of the CDR3 is 14 residues. Germline loops: CDR1 SEHNR, CDR2 FQNEAQ (reference sequence).